The 3 T cell receptor beta chains presented below share a single source sample, sequenced in a study of CD8 T cells in Susac syndrome. RNA totalling about 0.5 to 1 ug underwent reverse transcription with random hexamers. TCRdb redid the calling of the immunoSEQ multiplex PCR reads with MiXCR, one entry per CDR3 protein. The repertoire holds about 440,000 distinct CDR3 sequences, about 85% seen once, with approximately 0.11% in the top ten. Sequenced material: CD8+ T cells from PBMCs. The receptors were gathered from a human donor with multiple sclerosis.

V usage is TRBV6-1 and J usage is TRBJ2-2, with 15 positions matching TRBD2. The germline CDR1 and CDR2 sequences are MNHNS and SASEGT. V gave up 5 bases and J gave up 7 bases; unmatched junction bases: 8. There are 17 residues in the CDR3. The CDR3 coding sequence is TGTGCCAGCAGTAGGGGACTAGCGGGAGGAAGGGGCGGGGAGCTGTTTTTT. Translation: CASSRGLAGGRGGELFF.

The genes are TRBV27 and TRBJ2-7; perhaps D is TRBD1 or TRBD2 (5 bases each). Trimming took 2 bases from V and 6 from J, leaving 14 bases between them. Per germline, CDR1 MNHEY and CDR2 SMNVEV (reference sequence). There are 14 residues in the CDR3. CDR3 in DNA: TGTGCCAGCAGTTTAGAAAGCCGTGGGGGCGAGCAGTACTTC. Protein sequence: CASSLESRGGEQYF.

The chain links TRBV28 to TRBJ2-1; a possible D gene is TRBD1 (7 bases). V lost 5 bases and J lost 3, with 26 bases in between. The CDR3 runs to 19 residues. The germline gives CDR1 MDHEN, CDR2 SYDVKM. CDR3 amino acids: CASSGRDRTYYPHYNEQFF. The CDR3 nucleotides read TGTGCCAGCAGTGGGCGGGACAGAACTTACTACCCTCACTACAATGAGCAGTTCTTC.